What follows are 25 T cell receptor beta chains derived from one specimen sequenced in a study of blood T cells in healthy people across ages. Alongside a J-beta primer mix, a sample-barcoded 5' primer served in a second PCR lasting roughly 7 to 12 cycles. One entry per CDR3 protein results from TCRdb running MiXCR on the 5' RACE reads. The table shows around 1.1 million distinct CDR3 sequences, with under 40% occurring only once. Sequencing used blood. All receptors derive from a man between 18 and 29 years old in good health.

There are many counts of this clonotype. The chain couples TRBV9 to TRBJ2-3; a possible D gene is TRBD2 (6 bases). Germline V gives CDR1 SGDLS, CDR2 YYNGEE. Between the trimmed V and J ends, which lost 4 bases and 0 bases, there was a span of 9 bases. This CDR3 contains 14 residues. CDR3 sequence reads: CASSIGGSTDTQYF. CDR3 DNA sequence: TGTGCCAGCAGCATCGGGGGTAGCACAGATACGCAGTATTTT.

About this clonotype itself: A much bigger clone sits one base away, suggesting this may be a read error. The chain is built from TRBV12-3 or TRBV12-4 and TRBJ2-1; the D gene is possibly TRBD1 (6 bases). V gave up 8 bases and J gave up 8 bases, with 16 bases separating them. The CDR3 has 13 residues. The CDR3 coding sequence is TGTGCCAGCGGGATGACAGGTCCCGATGAGCAGTTCTTC. Its protein product is CASGMTGPDEQFF.

This clonotype has a handful of counts. The chain combines TRBV9 with TRBJ2-3; tentatively, D is TRBD1 (5 bases). With 0 bases removed from V and 0 bases from J, the gap between germline ends came to 23 bases. This CDR3 region has 20 residues. Germline V gives CDR1 SGDLS, CDR2 YYNGEE. The CDR3: CASSVAPGRKTHGSTDTQYF. The CDR3 DNA reads TGTGCCAGCAGCGTAGCTCCAGGGCGAAAAACCCACGGGAGCACAGATACGCAGTATTTT.

This sequence joins TRBV15 and TRBJ2-3; 10 nucleotides align to TRBD2. Per germline, CDR1 LNHNV and CDR2 YYDKDF (reference sequence). The CDR3 contains 15 residues. Germline trimming cut 8 bases from V and 0 bases from J; bases unmatched to any gene: 5. CDR3 in amino acids: CATLAGDTSTDTQYF. CDR3 sequence (DNA): TGTGCCACCCTAGCGGGGGATACTAGCACAGATACGCAGTATTTT.

The genes are TRBV4-1 and TRBJ1-1; D uncertain. V was shortened by 1 base and J by 1 base, with 10 bases between the two germline ends. From germline, CDR1 is MGHRA and CDR2 YSYEKL. The CDR3 has 15 residues. The CDR3 nucleotides read TGCGCCAGCAGCCAAGGTGCAGCCGGGAACACTGAAGCTTTCTTT. As protein: CASSQGAAGNTEAFF.

In nucleotides, the CDR3 is TGTGCCAGCAGCCCCTTCCGGGAAAAGCCCCAGCATTTT. Translating gives CASSPFREKPQHF. The chain recombines TRBV4-2 with TRBJ1-5; no definite D call. Germline V gene lookup returns CDR1 LGHNA and CDR2 YNFKEQ. This CDR3 region has 13 residues. Trimming took 4 bases from V and 8 from J, leaving 12 bases between them.

The V gene is TRBV7-2, the J gene TRBJ1-2; D is uncertain. With 8 bases removed from V and 4 bases from J, the gap between germline ends came to 11 bases. Germline CDR1 SGHTA, CDR2 FQGNSA. This CDR3 has 12 residues. The CDR3 DNA follows: TGTGCCAGCTTCAGGCCTCGCTATGGCTACACCTTC. Encoded protein: CASFRPRYGYTF.

The chain joins TRBV9 to TRBJ2-2; 8 bases are shared with TRBD1. The CDR3 is made up of 15 amino acids. After removal of 1 base from V and 4 bases from J, the junction contained 3 bases not matched to a gene. Looked up from germline, CDR1 is SGDLS and CDR2 is YYNGEE. CDR3 nucleotides: TGTGCCAGCAGCGTAATGACAGGGGTCACCGGGGAGCTGTTTTTT. This gives the protein CASSVMTGVTGELFF. Filled out from reference TRBV9 and TRBJ2-2, the complete variable domain reads DSGVTQTPKHLITATGQRVTLRCSPRSGDLSVYWYQQSLDQGLQFLIQYYNGEERAKGNILERFSAQQFPDLHSELNLSSLELGDSALYFCASSVMTGVTGELFFGEGSRLTVL.

This chain joins TRBV25-1 and TRBJ2-5; no clear D gene. The CDR3 is 15 amino acids. V lost 2 bases and J 5 bases, leaving 15 bases between the germline ends. The germline CDR1 and CDR2 sequences are MGHDK and SYGVNS. The CDR3 region is CASSEIEGLMETQYF. The CDR3 region has the DNA TGTGCCAGCAGTGAAATTGAAGGGTTAATGGAGACCCAGTACTTC.

A few counts support this clonotype. This chain links TRBV20-1 with TRBJ2-5; D perhaps matches TRBD1 (6 bases). Looked up from germline, CDR1 is DFQATT and CDR2 is SNEGSKA (reference sequence). V lost 1 base and J 3 bases, leaving 6 bases between the germline ends. CDR3 size: 12 residues. CDR3: CSARGDKETQYF. CDR3 nucleotides: TGCAGTGCTAGAGGGGACAAAGAGACCCAGTACTTC.

This CDR3 reads CASSLERHNEQFF. The CDR3 DNA reads as TGTGCCAGCAGCTTAGAAAGACACAATGAGCAGTTCTTC. The rearrangement uses TRBV7-2 and TRBJ2-1; the D is unclear. The CDR3 is 13 residues long. The V gene's germline CDR1 is SGHTA and CDR2 FQGNSA. V was pared by 1 base and J by 5 bases, with 6 bases between.

This sequence joins TRBV3-1 and TRBJ2-3; 7 bases map to TRBD2. Germline lookup yields CDR1 LGHDT and CDR2 YNNKEL (reference sequence). The CDR3 contains 15 residues. The junction had 5 bases not matched to a gene; V was cut back by 3 bases and J by 2 bases. The CDR3 spells CASSHGGGITDTQYF. CDR3 DNA: TGTGCCAGCAGCCATGGGGGGGGTATCACAGATACGCAGTATTTT.

This clonotype turned up a few times. The chain carries TRBV2 and TRBJ1-5; D call uncertain. This CDR3 is built from 15 residues. Trimming pared 3 bases from V and 0 bases from J, leaving 9 bases between. Per the germline V gene, CDR1 is SNHLY and CDR2 is FYNNEI. CDR3 sequence: CASSDKSNSNQPQHF. CDR3 DNA: TGTGCCAGCAGTGATAAGTCAAATAGCAATCAGCCCCAGCATTTT.

The chain combines TRBV9 with TRBJ1-2; D is unresolved. Trimming stripped 4 bases from V and 3 bases from J, with 16 bases between. The CDR3 contains 15 residues. The V gene's germline CDR1 is SGDLS and CDR2 YYNGEE. CDR3 DNA: TGTGCCAGCAGCCCGGGGATGGTCGGCTACTATGGCTACACCTTC. Encoded protein: CASSPGMVGYYGYTF.

Remarks on this clonotype: Its ends do not fully match the called genes, so a read error is possible. This chain connects TRBV3-1 to TRBJ1-1, with D possibly matching TRBD1 (5 bases). The CDR3 totals 15 residues. Germline V CDR1 and CDR2: LGHDT, YNNKEL (reference sequence). For the CDR3, the DNA is TGTGCCAGCAGCCCCGCCGGGACCCTGAACGCTGAAGCTTTCTTT. Translated: CASSPAGTLNAEAFF.

The V gene is TRBV12-5, the J gene TRBJ2-1, with D hard to call. The germline V gene encodes CDR1 LGHNT and CDR2 FRNRAP. The CDR3 runs 15 residues. V was clipped by 5 bases and J by 0 bases, with 11 bases between them. This CDR3 reads CASGDGSSSYNEQFF. As DNA, the CDR3 is TGTGCTAGTGGTGATGGTTCGAGCTCCTACAATGAGCAGTTCTTC.

Points on this clonotype: One junction end does not reproduce the germline sequence, and a read error may be involved. The V gene is TRBV7-2, the J gene TRBJ2-7; a weak D match, TRBD1 (6 bases). The germline gives CDR1 SGHTA, CDR2 FQGNSA. The CDR3 has 16 amino acids. CDR3 sequence (DNA): TGTGCCAGCAGCTTAGGTGGGGGCAACGCTGGCTACGGGCAGTACTTC. This gives the protein CASSLGGGNAGYGQYF.

This clonotype was seen a few times. The genes are TRBV20-1 and TRBJ1-5; TRBD1 agrees at 9 bases. The germline CDR1 and CDR2 sequences are DFQATT and SNEGSKA (reference sequence). The CDR3 consists of 18 residues. V shed 5 bases and J 2 bases; nucleotides not matched to a gene: 16. The CDR3 DNA sequence: TGCAGTGCTCGGAGGGGACAGGGTAAAGTGAGCGGCAATCAGCCCCAGCATTTT. Translation gives CSARRGQGKVSGNQPQHF.

The V call is TRBV13, the J call TRBJ2-1; D might be TRBD1 (5 bases). The CDR3 has 17 residues. The germline CDR1 and CDR2 sequences are PRHDT and FYEKMQ (reference sequence). V lost 1 base and J 4 bases, leaving 17 bases between the germline ends. The CDR3 sequence is CASSLESRDSTYNEQFF. CDR3 DNA sequence: TGTGCCAGCAGCTTAGAGTCCCGTGACAGTACTTACAATGAGCAGTTCTTC.

This clonotype was picked up a small number of times. V usage is TRBV9 and J usage is TRBJ2-3; D might be TRBD2 (5 bases). From germline, CDR1 is SGDLS and CDR2 YYNGEE. V gave up 0 bases and J gave up 2 bases, with 16 bases separating them. CDR3 length: 17 amino acids. As DNA, the CDR3 is TGTGCCAGCAGCGTAGAGGTGAGGGCCCCCGTCACAGATACGCAGTATTTT. Residues: CASSVEVRAPVTDTQYF.

This chain links TRBV20-1 with TRBJ2-1; 14 bases are a match to TRBD2. The germline gives CDR1 DFQATT, CDR2 SNEGSKA (reference sequence). V lost 5 bases and J lost 6; bases outside the gene matches: 3. This CDR3 is 14 amino acids long. The CDR3 reads CSALTSGGANEQFF. In DNA, the CDR3 is TGCAGTGCTCTGACTAGCGGGGGGGCCAATGAGCAGTTCTTC.

This clonotype occurred once. The V and J genes are TRBV6-2 or TRBV6-3 and TRBJ2-5; 7 bases are a match to TRBD1. Unmatched junction bases numbered 4, after V lost 2 bases and J lost 1 base. CDR1 is MNHEY, CDR2 SVGEGT, per germline. This CDR3 has 15 amino acids. In nucleotides, the CDR3 is TGTGCCAGCAGTTACATCGGGACAGCCCAAGAGACCCAGTACTTC. Its translation is CASSYIGTAQETQYF.

This clonotype appeared a few times. The chain joins TRBV12-3 or TRBV12-4 to TRBJ1-2, with D unclear. This CDR3 has 11 residues. V shed 1 base and J shed 9 bases, with 6 bases lying between them. The CDR3 DNA sequence: TGTGCCAGCAGTTTAGGTACGAGCTACACCTTC. As protein: CASSLGTSYTF.

This chain connects TRBV28 to TRBJ1-2; D remains unclear. CDR1 and CDR2 (germline): MDHEN, SYDVKM. The CDR3 has 11 amino acids. The ends were cut back, 1 base at V and 10 bases at J, with 7 bases in the middle. The CDR3 DNA follows: TGTGCCAGCAGTTTATTGGGTGACTACACCTTC. Its protein is CASSLLGDYTF.

CDR3 sequence reads: CSGVQGETEAFF. The CDR3 DNA sequence: TGCAGTGGCGTACAGGGGGAGACTGAAGCTTTCTTT. V is TRBV20-1 and J is TRBJ1-1; 8 bases are shared with TRBD1. The germline gives CDR1 DFQATT, CDR2 SNEGSKA (reference sequence). The V gene end was trimmed by 7 bases and the J gene end by 5 bases; junction bases not matched to a gene: 6. This CDR3 contains 12 residues.